The 3 T cell receptor beta chains below all came from one sample that was sequenced in a study of cytomegalovirus exposure and HLA in healthy donors. The PCR contained 60 Vbeta and 13 Jbeta primers. The method was immunoSEQ multiplex PCR; TCRdb's version includes in-frame clones alone and lacks a portion of them. The table has around 99,000 clones, over 75% seen once. Sequenced material: PBMCs. All receptors derive from a man aged 50 or older in good health and CMV-seropositive.

This clone was picked up a small number of times. The chain combines TRBV27 with TRBJ2-7; the D gene is possibly TRBD1 (6 bases). The CDR3 extends over 14 amino acids. With 2 bases removed from V and 3 bases from J, the gap between germline ends came to 11 bases. Germline values: CDR1 MNHEY, CDR2 SMNVEV (reference sequence). CDR3 sequence: CASSLGGHYYEQYF. The CDR3 DNA is TGTGCCAGCAGTTTAGGGGGCCACTACTACGAGCAGTACTTC.

This clone has only one observation. The V gene is TRBV15, the J gene TRBJ2-5, with D possibly TRBD2 on 6 matching bases. The end of the DNA fits TRBJ2-7 better, so the J call may be wrong. The germline V gene encodes CDR1 LNHNV and CDR2 YYDKDF (reference sequence). CDR3 length: 15 residues. CDR3 region: CATSRDRGGLYEQYF. For the CDR3, the DNA is TGTGCCACCAGCAGAGATCGGGGAGGACTCTACGAGCAGTACTTC.

This chain connects TRBV11-3 to TRBJ2-7, with D possibly being TRBD1 (6 bases). CDR3 length: 16 residues. The germline V gene has CDR1 SGHNT and CDR2 YENEEA. V lost 1 base, J lost 2 bases, and 15 bases lay in between. The CDR3 sequence is CASSLGETTGTYEQYF. The CDR3 DNA follows: TGTGCCAGCAGCTTAGGAGAGACGACAGGTACCTACGAGCAGTACTTC.